This T cell receptor beta chain is drawn from a study of blood T cell repertoires in COVID-19 (dated by TCRdb to the early 2020s). At the level of the whole study: Samples covering the acute and convalescent phases of COVID-19 were provided by collaborators in the United States, Italy and Spain. Nearly every sample came with metadata listing a de-identified subject ID, COVID-19 status, age in years and sex. HLA class I and class II types, where available, came from metadata supplied by the sample provider rather than from assay-based typing. The material from the prospective study consisted of cDNA or gDNA derived from T cells, B-cell-depleted T cells, or PBMCs. Deeply sampled blood TCRbeta repertoires from subjects exposed to, actively infected with, or recovered from COVID-19 were included in the dataset. Samples came from the ongoing ImmuneRACE study (first 160 participants) plus 1,254 subjects from 6 global collaborators. The repertoires were released in a freely available public database intended as a resource for research on the immune response to SARS-CoV-2. General study outcomes and caveats: The amount of clinical and demographic metadata varied by source and participant and was provided uncurated.

For this clone: The specificity of this receptor is unknown. The input lacks base qualities; no much larger clone sits a single base away.

Whole blood was collected in K2EDTA tubes by collaborating institutions according to the institutions' own protocols. Collaborator samples were shipped for TCRbeta analysis as frozen whole blood, isolated PBMCs, or DNA extracted from either sample type. The immunoSEQ Assay, a bias-controlled multiplex PCR, was used to amplify TCRbeta CDR3 regions from genomic DNA. Per the original workflow: The number of nucleated cells in each sample was estimated from the amplification of reference gene primers within the assay. Sequence reads were collapsed and filtered to measure the absolute abundance of every unique TCRbeta CDR3 rearrangement. Productive Simpson clonality was computed per sample as the square root of Simpson's diversity index over productive rearrangements. TCRdb retrieved this table from immuneACCESS and kept in-frame rearrangements only. Not all clones are present; in checked studies, unresolved V genes account for under half, and no reason is known for the remainder. V, J and clone size are those of that table, while D and trimming were read from the DNA. The sample profile shows tens of thousands of clones; roughly four fifths of them were found once. 35% to 50% of the sample belongs to the ten largest clones.

Reading the germline V gene gives CDR1 SGHNT and CDR2 YENEEA. Cut back by 6 bases and 2 bases, the V and J ends lie 11 bases apart. From its cysteine to its phenylalanine, the CDR3 spans 14 amino acids. Only the CDR3 portion is preserved as DNA: 42 bases, with reading frame beginning at the first base. The sequenced material came from peripheral blood. The receptor comes from a man aged 80 or over with acute or convalescent COVID-19. The rearranged segments are TRBV11-3 and TRBJ2-1; the D region possibly corresponds to TRBD2 (6 bases align). The CDR3 in this case is CASSASVAYNEQFF. DNA sequence: TGTGCCAGCAGTGCTAGCGTTGCCTACAATGAGCAGTTCTTC.